This paragraph reports one T cell receptor beta chain. Method: immunoSEQ multiplex PCR; TCRdb's copy keeps in-frame clones and lacks some. The sample has roughly 79,000 clones, 90% to 96% seen once. Germline V CDR1 and CDR2: SGHRS, YFSETQ. The CDR3 is made up of 16 amino acids. V shed 2 bases, J shed 4 bases, and the junction held 10 bases outside the gene matches. These data belong to a study of technical replicates of blood from a few donors. This chain connects TRBV5-1 to TRBJ2-3; 7 nucleotides align to TRBD1. The specimen was T cells isolated from PBMCs. The source of this sequence is a human donor in good health. This chain's CDR3 is CASSFRTPQGSDTQYF. CDR3 DNA: TGCGCCAGCAGCTTCCGCACCCCACAGGGGTCAGATACGCAGTATTTT.